The 18 T cell receptor beta chains presented below share a single source sample, sequenced in a study of blood T cell repertoires in COVID-19. This table comes from immunoSEQ multiplex PCR, and its TCRdb copy is limited to in-frame clones, with some not included. The sample lists about 50,000 clones, under 90% occurring once. The sample was peripheral blood. The receptors were sampled from a man aged 60 to 75 with acute or convalescent COVID-19.

The chain combines TRBV7-6 with TRBJ1-2; possibly TRBD1 for D (6 bases). V lost 4 bases and J lost 7, with 10 bases in between. Germline assignment: CDR1 SGHVS and CDR2 FNYEAQ. This CDR3 comprises 12 residues. CDR3 protein: CASSSQGAGYTF. The CDR3 nucleotides are TGTGCCAGCAGCTCACAGGGCGCTGGCTACACCTTC.

The chain joins TRBV3-1 (or the pseudogene TRBV3-2) to TRBJ2-2; D is perhaps TRBD1 (5 bases). The CDR3 totals 15 residues. V was pared by 4 bases and J by 4 bases, with 13 bases between. Germline values: CDR1 LGHDT, CDR2 YNNKEL (reference sequence). CDR3: CASSPYLRATGELFF. The CDR3 nucleotides are TGTGCCAGCAGCCCCTATCTCAGGGCCACCGGGGAGCTGTTTTTT.

This rearrangement joins TRBV13 to TRBJ1-2; no clear D. V lost 0 bases to trimming and J lost 8 bases, with 13 bases between them. The CDR3 totals 14 residues. In germline, CDR1 is PRHDT, CDR2 FYEKMQ (reference sequence). The CDR3 bases are TGTGCCAGCAGCTTAGGCGTTGGCAGATCCGGCTACACCTTC. Translated, it gives CASSLGVGRSGYTF.

The chain recombines TRBV6-5 with TRBJ2-1; 9 bases agree with TRBD2. The CDR3 contains 14 residues. CDR1 and CDR2 from the germline V gene are MNHEY and SVGAGI. The ends lost 4 bases at V and 7 bases at J; junction bases unmatched: 5. The CDR3 nucleotides read TGTGCCAGCAGTTCGGGACTAGCTGGGAATGAGCAGTTCTTC. This codes for CASSSGLAGNEQFF.

Of note for this clone: Distinct nucleotide sequences in the sample also encode this CDR3. V gene TRBV19 combines with J gene TRBJ2-3; D might be TRBD1 (6 bases). Germline CDR1 is LNHDA and CDR2 is SQIVND (reference sequence). Trimming took 7 bases from V and 0 from J, leaving 17 bases between them. This CDR3 comprises 16 residues. The CDR3 loop is CASKDRGRGSTDTQYF. CDR3 in DNA: TGTGCCAGTAAGGACAGAGGGCGAGGAAGCACAGATACGCAGTATTTT.

The V and J genes are TRBV27 and TRBJ2-2; 8 nucleotides agree with TRBD1. Germline CDR1 MNHEY, CDR2 SMNVEV (reference sequence). This CDR3 has 17 residues. Germline trimming cut 0 bases from V and 0 bases from J; bases unmatched to any gene: 3. The CDR3 spells CASSLSPGQANTGELFF. CDR3 nucleotides: TGTGCCAGCAGTTTATCTCCGGGACAGGCGAACACCGGGGAGCTGTTTTTT.

The chain has TRBV10-3 and TRBJ1-3; 9 bases align to TRBD1. The length of the CDR3 is 17 residues. From germline, CDR1 is ENHRY and CDR2 SYGVKD. V lost 5 bases and J lost 4; bases outside the gene matches: 12. The CDR3 protein is CAISPGQGVSGGNTIYF. CDR3 bases: TGTGCCATCAGTCCGGGACAGGGAGTCTCAGGCGGAAACACCATATATTTT.

The rearrangement uses TRBV27 and TRBJ2-2; D might be TRBD2 (6 bases). Germline assignment: CDR1 MNHEY and CDR2 SMNVEV (reference sequence). This CDR3 is 14 amino acids long. V was shortened by 6 bases and J by 4 bases, with 12 bases between the two germline ends. The CDR3 DNA reads as TGTGCCAGCAGCTCCTCACTAGCCACCGGGGAGCTGTTTTTT. Its protein product is CASSSSLATGELFF.

This clone has a handful of counts. CDR3 in amino acids: CATTGGRRTGELFF. For the CDR3, the DNA is TGTGCCACCACCGGGGGGCGGCGAACCGGGGAGCTGTTTTTT. V usage is TRBV6-5 and J usage is TRBJ2-2, with D perhaps TRBD2 (7 bases). This CDR3 is built from 14 residues. Germline CDR1 reads MNHEY; CDR2 reads SVGAGI. V was cut by 10 bases and J by 5 bases, with 17 bases left in between.

This clone is a singleton in its sample. The J gene is TRBJ2-7, the V gene TRBV28, with a possible D match to TRBD1 (6 bases). The CDR3 is made up of 16 amino acids. V lost 5 bases and J lost 0, with 17 bases in between. Germline-derived CDR1 and CDR2 are MDHEN and SYDVKM. The CDR3 region has the DNA TGTGCCAGCAGTCCTATAGACAGGAGTAGCTCCTACGAGCAGTACTTC. As protein: CASSPIDRSSSYEQYF.

This sequence joins TRBV7-2 and TRBJ2-3, with 7 nucleotides matching TRBD1. CDR1 SGHTA and CDR2 FQGNSA come from the germline V gene. Trimming at V came to 4 bases and at J to 3 bases, leaving 7 bases not matched to a gene. The CDR3 is 15 amino acids. The CDR3 DNA reads TGTGCCAGCAGCTCAAGACAGGGAATTACAGATACGCAGTATTTT. Amino acid sequence: CASSSRQGITDTQYF.

This clone was observed once. The chain recombines TRBV6-2 or TRBV6-3 with TRBJ1-1; 7 nucleotides line up with TRBD1. There are 13 residues in the CDR3. The germline V gene has CDR1 MNHEY and CDR2 SVGEGT. The V segment lost 5 bases and the J segment 4 bases; nucleotides outside the gene matches: 4. CDR3 sequence (DNA): TGTGCCAGCAGTGCCTCAGGGGGCACTGAAGCTTTCTTT. Translated, it gives CASSASGGTEAFF.

J is TRBJ1-4 and V is TRBV3-1 (or the pseudogene TRBV3-2), with TRBD1 matching over 7 bases. Unmatched junction bases numbered 10, after V lost 4 bases and J lost 8 bases. CDR3 length equals 15 residues. Germline V lookup: CDR1 LGHDT, CDR2 YNNKEL (reference sequence). The CDR3 region has the DNA TGTGCCAGCAGCCCGGTCGAGGGGGCGCGAGAAAAACTGTTTTTT. It encodes CASSPVEGAREKLFF.

V and J are TRBV5-1 and TRBJ1-1; D may be TRBD1 (5 bases). The CDR3 sequence is 13 residues long. V gave up 3 bases and J gave up 6 bases, with 12 bases separating them. Germline lookup yields CDR1 SGHRS and CDR2 YFSETQ. The CDR3 is CASSSEGRAEAFF. The CDR3 DNA reads as TGCGCCAGCAGCTCGGAGGGGAGGGCTGAAGCTTTCTTT. Complete variable domain (other parts from reference TRBV5-1 and TRBJ1-1): KAGVTQTPRYLIKTRGQQVTLSCSPISGHRSVSWYQQTPGQGLQFLFEYFSETQRNKGNFPGRFSGRQFSNSRSEMNVSTLELGDSALYLCASSSEGRAEAFFGQGTRLTVV.

The chain recombines TRBV5-6 with TRBJ1-2, with TRBD1 matching over 11 bases. Germline CDR1 and CDR2: SGHDT and YYEEEE. The ends lost 3 bases at V and 8 bases at J; junction bases unmatched: 6. The CDR3 contains 14 residues. CDR3 coding DNA: TGTGCCAGCAGCTACGGACAGGGGGCGCGAGGCTACACCTTC. It encodes CASSYGQGARGYTF.

This chain joins TRBV7-8 and TRBJ1-5; D call uncertain. In germline, CDR1 is SGHVS, CDR2 FQNEAQ. The CDR3 consists of 12 residues. Trimming took off 5 bases at V and 7 bases at J, with 9 bases between the two ends. The CDR3 is CASSLGGQPQHF. The CDR3 DNA reads as TGTGCCAGCAGCCTGGGAGGGCAGCCCCAGCATTTT.

The chain couples TRBV19 to TRBJ1-6; the D is unclear. Germline CDR1 reads LNHDA; CDR2 reads SQIVND (reference sequence). There are 14 residues in the CDR3. Trimming left V 7 bases short and J 0 bases short, with 7 bases between. The CDR3 DNA reads as TGTGCCAGTACCAGAAGCTCCTATAATTCACCCCTCCACTTT. Residues: CASTRSSYNSPLHF.

The chain uses TRBV7-2 and TRBJ2-3; D unresolved. Trimming cost V 1 base and J 10 bases, with 6 bases left between them. The CDR3 runs to 11 residues. Germline CDR1 and CDR2: SGHTA and FQGNSA. The CDR3 DNA is TGTGCCAGCAGCTTAGGGGCTTCGCAGTATTTT. Amino acids: CASSLGASQYF. Full variable domain (rest looked up from reference TRBV7-2 and TRBJ2-3): GAGVSQSPSNKVTEKGKDVELRCDPISGHTALYWYRQSLGQGLEFLIYFQGNSAPDKSGLPSDRFSAERTGGSVSTLTIQRTQQEDSAVYLCASSLGASQYFGPGTRLTVL.